This TCR beta chain was identified in a study of blood T cell repertoires in COVID-19 (dated by TCRdb to the early 2020s). General notes on the study: Samples covering the acute and convalescent phases of COVID-19 were provided by collaborators in the United States, Italy and Spain. Where available, HLA class I and class II types were obtained from metadata supplied by the sample provider rather than from assay-based typing. Sample metadata almost always included a de-identified subject ID, COVID-19 status, age in years and sex. The material from the prospective study consisted of cDNA or gDNA derived from T cells, B-cell-depleted T cells, or PBMCs. The samples were drawn from the first 160 participants of the ongoing ImmuneRACE study and from 1,254 subjects provided by 6 global collaborators. The dataset comprised deeply sampled blood TCRbeta repertoires from subjects exposed to, actively infected with, or recovered from COVID-19. The repertoires were released in a freely available public database meant as a resource for research on the immune response to SARS-CoV-2. Study-level results and caveats: Clinical and demographic metadata were provided uncurated, with the amount varying by source and participant.

Via the germline V gene, CDR1 is SNHLY and CDR2 FYNNEI. From its cysteine to its phenylalanine, the CDR3 spans 15 amino acids. Only the CDR3 DNA stays, 45 bases, in frame from base 1. The V end loses 4 bases and the J end loses 3 bases, and a stretch of 13 bases separates them. TCRbeta CDR3 regions were amplified from genomic DNA using the immunoSEQ Assay, a bias-controlled multiplex PCR. As for the authors' bioinformatics: Within the assay, amplification of reference gene primers was used to estimate how many nucleated cells each sample contained. To quantify the absolute abundance of each unique TCRbeta CDR3 rearrangement, sequence reads were collapsed and filtered. For each sample, productive Simpson clonality was calculated as the square root of Simpson's diversity index over productive rearrangements. Entries here come from immuneACCESS through TCRdb and include only in-frame sequences with V and J called. Some clones fail to appear in such tables; in the studies checked, an unresolved V gene covers under half of the shortfall, and the cause of the remainder is unknown. V, J and clone size were drawn from that table, and D and trimming were deduced from the DNA. Counted in this sample were about 280,000 clones; 90% of them appeared once. The top ten constitute 1.7% of the sample.

This clone was picked up a small number of times. No cognate antigen has been identified for it. Base qualities are missing; no much larger clone stands one base away. In the prospective study, participants were about 18 to 90 years old, resided in under 30 geographic areas of the United States, and were enrolled through a virtual design. To assign participants to cohorts, the prospective study relied on clinical history that participants themselves reported in a screening survey and a study questionnaire. Each participant in the prospective study had whole blood, serum and a nasopharyngeal or oropharyngeal swab collected by mobile phlebotomists. Participants in the prospective study had the option to provide additional blood draws and questionnaires over a roughly 2-month period. Prospective study blood samples were shipped either frozen or at room temperature before DNA extraction.

The V gene is TRBV2 and the J gene is TRBJ2-1; perhaps TRBD2 is the D gene, with 7 bases matching. What was sequenced was PBMCs or T cells enriched from blood (not recorded which). The receptor was derived from a woman aged 18-29 years with acute COVID-19. The DNA reads TGTGCCAGCAGTGTCAGAGGGGGGGGCTACAATGAGCAGTTCTTC. Its product reads: CASSVRGGGYNEQFF.